In this sample, the clone carrying this T cell receptor (beta chain) turned up a few times. Its target is not known. The repertoire was sequenced with immunoSEQ multiplex PCR; TCRdb's copy has only in-frame clones and lacks some. This table holds 25,000 to 30,000 clones, approximately 87% found once. The data belong to a study of lymphopenia after photon versus proton radiotherapy. Whole-study results and caveats: Better survival with proton therapy was suggested as possible, not demonstrated. Post-nadir TCR diversity decline inversely tracked overall survival among those who died. After lymphocyte nadir, photon-treated repertoires showed oligoclonal expansion, especially CD8+ Temra. Photon-treated patients lost naive T cells and TCR diversity; proton-treated stayed stable.

The V and J ends lost 3 bases and 3 bases respectively, with 6 bases between them. CDR3 size: 12 residues. Looked up from germline, CDR1 is SNHLY and CDR2 is FYNNEI. This material consisted of peripheral blood, taken from a patient treated with proton-based radiotherapy. The chain has TRBV2 and TRBJ2-7, with D unresolved. The source of this sequence is a woman aged 55-69 years with cholangiocarcinoma. Some clones in this sample may be carry-over from other donors' samples. The CDR3 nucleotides are TGTGCCAGCAGTGACAACAGCTACGAGCAGTACTTC. Protein sequence: CASSDNSYEQYF. Based on the CDR3 plus reference TRBV2 and TRBJ2-7, the full variable domain is EPEVTQTPSHQVTQMGQEVILRCVPISNHLYFYWYRQILGQKVEFLVSFYNNEISEKSEIFDDQFSVERPDGSNFTLKIRSTKLEDSAMYFCASSDNSYEQYFGPGTRLTVT.